This T cell receptor beta chain stems from a study of regulatory T cells in long-lasting Graves disease. Study-level points and caveats: Only peripheral blood was studied, not thyroid tissue. Segments TRBV28, TRBJ1-2 and TRBJ2-5 showed preferential usage in persistent disease. Accuracy may have been reduced by the small sample size.

V dropped 5 bases and J dropped 3; count of bases not matched to a gene: 5. The CDR3 sequence is 14 residues long. Germline V gene data show CDR1 as DFQATT and CDR2 as SNEGSKA (reference sequence). The time point is: persistent/refractory GD, antithyroid drugs over 5 years with positive TRAb. PBMCs were the source of the RNA used for TCR sequencing. Construction of TCR beta libraries relied on iRepertoire HTBI primers and on Arm-PCR targeting CDR3 regions. Authors' analysis steps: Samples revealed 62 TRBV and about 15 TRBJ segments. TCRdb re-called the multiplex PCR reads through MiXCR, storing one row per CDR3 protein. The V and J calls shown here were made by TCRdb, not taken from the authors' results. The repertoire consists of 650,000 to 850,000 distinct CDR3 sequences, with 25% to 30% occurring once and the leading ten covering 42%. In this sample, this clonotype turned up a few times. The antigen is not known.

The sequenced sample was peripheral blood mononuclear cells (PBMCs), obtained when the disease was refractory, from a patient treated with antithyroid drugs. The receptor comes from a female donor with Graves disease. The chain joins TRBV20-1 to TRBJ1-4, with 8 bases fitting TRBD1. CDR3 sequence: CSASQGAANEKLFF. CDR3 nucleotides: TGCAGTGCTTCCCAGGGGGCCGCTAATGAAAAACTGTTTTTT.